This T cell receptor beta chain was profiled in a study of T cell repertoires in cytomegalovirus infection (dated by TCRdb to between 2018 and 2020). Regarding the study in general: The peptide stimulations were aimed at well-studied HLA-B-restricted epitopes as well as recently identified HLA-C-restricted CMV epitopes, whose presentation resists viral immunomodulation. Because public TCR beta signatures pointed to carriage of CMV infection together with the matching HLA type, the HLA type of each donor mattered for the analysis.

General findings and caveats noted by the study authors: Carriers of CMV infection plus the relevant HLA type were discriminated by the cumulative frequency of public TCR beta family members in the study cohort and in an independent approximately 350-donor cohort. The ex vivo response was dominated by HLA-C-restricted CMV-specific TCR beta clonotypes, and the single most frequent clonotype in two of eight donors was supplied by these HLA-C-restricted clonotypes.

The sample's treatment or condition, from its label and the paper: in vitro stimulation with specific CMV peptide epitopes to enrich CMV-specific T cells. V lost 0 bases and J lost 4 bases, and the count of bases not matched to a germline gene is 10. Looking up the germline V gene yields CDR1 MNHNS and CDR2 SASEGT. Measured from the cysteine to the phenylalanine, the CDR3 is 18 residues long. The kept DNA is CDR3 alone, 54 bases in frame from the first base. TCRdb shows the sequencer as Illumina HiSeq 1500. TCRdb reworked the public reads: Q25 trimming with fastp, MiXCR clone assembly, productive beta chains retained. Under each unique CDR3 protein, matching rows form one entry showing the most common genes and DNA. This sample is represented by some 700,000 distinct CDR3 sequences; about 30% of them were singletons. Of the sample, 15% to 20% falls within the top ten clones. Judged by its sample share, this clonotype qualifies as medium-sized (0.01 to 0.1%). The antigen this receptor binds is unknown. Base qualities were left out, and no much larger clone turns up one base away.

The sequence was collected from a human donor in good health (CMV status not recorded). Some clones in this sample may be carry-over from other donors' samples. The sequence joins TRBV6-1 to TRBJ2-7; TRBD2 lines up with 12 middle nucleotides. Specimen: cultured PBMCs, collected from culture after CMV antigen stimulation. This receptor has the CDR3 CASSEAVSTSGSAYEQYF. The base sequence is TGTGCCAGCAGTGAAGCGGTTTCGACTAGCGGGAGTGCATACGAGCAGTACTTC.